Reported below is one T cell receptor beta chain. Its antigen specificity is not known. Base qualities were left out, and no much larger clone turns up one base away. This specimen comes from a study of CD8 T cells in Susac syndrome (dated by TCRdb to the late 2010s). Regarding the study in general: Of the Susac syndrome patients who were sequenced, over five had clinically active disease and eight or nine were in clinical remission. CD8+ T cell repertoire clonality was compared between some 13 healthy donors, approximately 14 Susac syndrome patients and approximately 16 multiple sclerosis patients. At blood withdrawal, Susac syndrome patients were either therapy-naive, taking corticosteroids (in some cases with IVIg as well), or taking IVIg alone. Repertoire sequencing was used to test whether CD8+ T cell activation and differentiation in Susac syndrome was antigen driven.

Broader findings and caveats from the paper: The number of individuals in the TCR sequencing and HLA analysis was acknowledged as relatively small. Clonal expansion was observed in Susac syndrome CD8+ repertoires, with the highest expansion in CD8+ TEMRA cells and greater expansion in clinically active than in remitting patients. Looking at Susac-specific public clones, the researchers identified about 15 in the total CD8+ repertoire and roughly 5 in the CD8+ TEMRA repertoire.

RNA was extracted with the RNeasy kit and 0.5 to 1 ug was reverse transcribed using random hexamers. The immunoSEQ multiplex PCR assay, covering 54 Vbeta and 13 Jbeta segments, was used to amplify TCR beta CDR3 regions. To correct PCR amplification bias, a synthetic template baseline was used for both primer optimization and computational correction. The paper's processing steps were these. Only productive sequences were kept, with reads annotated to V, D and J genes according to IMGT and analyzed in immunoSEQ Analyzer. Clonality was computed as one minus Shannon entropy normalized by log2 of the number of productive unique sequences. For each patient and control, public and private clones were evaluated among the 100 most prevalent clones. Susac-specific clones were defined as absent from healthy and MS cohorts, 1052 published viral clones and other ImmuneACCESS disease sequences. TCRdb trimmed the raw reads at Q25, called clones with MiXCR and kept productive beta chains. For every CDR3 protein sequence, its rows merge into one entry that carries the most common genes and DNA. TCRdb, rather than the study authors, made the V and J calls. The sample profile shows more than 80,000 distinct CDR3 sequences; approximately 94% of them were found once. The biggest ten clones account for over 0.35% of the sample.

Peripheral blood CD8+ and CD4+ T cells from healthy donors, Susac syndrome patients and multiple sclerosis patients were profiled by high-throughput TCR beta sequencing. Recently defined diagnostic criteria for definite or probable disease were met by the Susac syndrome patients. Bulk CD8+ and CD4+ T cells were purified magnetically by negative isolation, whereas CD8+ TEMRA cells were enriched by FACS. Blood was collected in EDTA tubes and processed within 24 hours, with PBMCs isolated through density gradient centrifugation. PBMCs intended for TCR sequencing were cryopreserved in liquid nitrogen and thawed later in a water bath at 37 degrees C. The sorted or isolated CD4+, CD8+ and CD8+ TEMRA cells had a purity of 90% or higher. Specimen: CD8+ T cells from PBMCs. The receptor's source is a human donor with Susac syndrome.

The nucleotide sequence reads as follows: TGTGCCAGCAGCCAAGGTACGGGGGGGAACGAGCAGTACTTC. It translates as CASSQGTGGNEQYF. The chain employs TRBV9 and TRBJ2-7; a stretch of 8 junction bases matches TRBD2. The CDR3 sequence holds 14 residues, the cysteine and phenylalanine included. Only the CDR3 DNA is retained, 42 bases long and in frame from the first base. From V the trimming removes 4 bases and from J it removes 5 bases, while the gene matches leave 8 bases of the junction unaccounted for. In the germline V gene, CDR1 corresponds to SGDLS and CDR2 to YYNGEE.